Shown below are 2 T cell receptor beta chains from a single sample sequenced in a study of technical replicates of blood from a handful of donors. Method: immunoSEQ multiplex PCR; TCRdb's copy keeps in-frame clones and lacks some. This sample has more than 90,000 clones, with around 95% found just once. Sample: T cells isolated from PBMCs. The receptors derive from a human donor in good health.

V usage is TRBV11-3 and J usage is TRBJ1-2; D is undetermined. V lost 8 bases and J 0 bases, leaving 10 bases between the germline ends. Germline loops: CDR1 SGHNT, CDR2 YENEEA. The CDR3 has 13 amino acids. DNA for the CDR3: TGTGCCAGCGGGTACGGAGCTAACTATGGCTACACCTTC. Amino acid sequence: CASGYGANYGYTF.

The V gene is TRBV2, the J gene TRBJ1-4, with TRBD1 as a possible D gene (5 bases). V gave up 4 bases and J gave up 5 bases, with 11 bases separating them. CDR1 and CDR2 from the germline V gene are SNHLY and FYNNEI. CDR3 size: 14 residues. CDR3 nucleotide sequence: TGTGCCAGCAGTGCCGACAGAGTGAATGAAAAACTGTTTTTT. Residues: CASSADRVNEKLFF.